Listed below are T cell receptor beta chains from one sample, sequenced in a study of blood T cell repertoires in COVID-19. The method was immunoSEQ multiplex PCR; TCRdb's version includes in-frame clones alone and lacks a portion of them. The data show around 100,000 clones, about four fifths seen once. The specimen was peripheral blood. The receptors here all came from a man between 60 and 70 years old with acute or convalescent COVID-19. Each CDR3 is given with its conserved first and last residue. Fields, in order: V gene, J gene, D gene, clone size, CDR3 protein, CDR3 DNA. A D gene is named only where the DNA matches it firmly. Clone size is given for some rows only: seen once, a few or many times, or a class if the clone is expanded.

TRBV27	TRBJ1-2	-	-	CASSLSAGYGYTF	TGTGCCAGCAGTTTATCAGCGGGGTATGGCTACACCTTC
TRBV3-1/TRBV3-2	TRBJ1-3	TRBD1	-	CASSPRTGLYGNTIYF	TGTGCCAGCAGCCCTCGGACAGGCTTGTATGGAAACACCATATATTTT
TRBV5-4	TRBJ1-2	-	once	CASSLNLGGIYGYTF	TGTGCCAGCAGCTTAAACTTGGGCGGGATCTATGGCTACACCTTC
TRBV19	TRBJ1-3	-	-	CASRTGGENTIYF	TGTGCCAGTAGGACGGGCGGGGAAAACACCATATATTTT
TRBV24-1	TRBJ2-5	-	-	CATSDLQKQETQYF	TGTGCCACCAGTGATTTGCAAAAACAAGAGACCCAGTACTTC
TRBV7-2	TRBJ1-2	-	once	CASSLGTTYGYTF	TGTGCCAGCAGCTTGGGGACAACCTATGGCTACACCTTC
TRBV10-3	TRBJ1-1	TRBD1	-	CAITTGVLTEAFF	TGTGCCATCACCACAGGGGTCTTAACTGAAGCTTTCTTT
TRBV9	TRBJ2-3	TRBD1	few	CASSAPGGASDTQYF	TGTGCCAGCAGCGCCCCAGGGGGCGCGTCAGATACGCAGTATTTT
TRBV6-5	TRBJ1-4	-	few	CASRSTGTSNEKLFF	TGTGCCAGCAGGTCAACCGGGACAAGTAATGAAAAACTGTTTTTT
TRBV9	TRBJ1-2	TRBD1	-	CASSASGTGDPSNYGYTF	TGTGCCAGCAGCGCATCCGGGACAGGAGACCCCTCTAACTATGGCTACACCTTC
TRBV24-1	TRBJ1-3	TRBD1	-	CATSDAGTGSSGNTIYF	TGTGCCACCAGTGATGCCGGGACAGGAAGCTCTGGAAACACCATATATTTT
TRBV30	TRBJ1-6	-	-	CAWSVGVSGSPLHF	TGTGCCTGGAGTGTGGGAGTCTCGGGTTCACCCCTCCACTTT
TRBV11-2	TRBJ2-3	-	-	CASSLKEGGPRTDTQYF	TGTGCCAGCAGCTTAAAGGAGGGGGGGCCCCGCACAGATACGCAGTATTTT
TRBV2	TRBJ1-3	-	-	CARGADSYSGNTIYF	TGTGCCAGGGGGGCGGACAGCTACTCTGGAAACACCATATATTTT
TRBV25-1	TRBJ1-1	-	few	CASSAEGSWTEAFF	TGTGCCAGCAGTGCGGAGGGCTCGTGGACTGAAGCTTTCTTT
TRBV29-1	TRBJ2-2	-	once	CSVEDPDSNTGELFF	TGCAGCGTTGAAGACCCTGACAGCAACACCGGGGAGCTGTTTTTT
TRBV6-5	TRBJ1-1	-	-	CATRGGPIMNTEAFF	TGTGCCACAAGGGGGGGCCCGATTATGAACACTGAAGCTTTCTTT